The source of this TCR beta chain is a study of blood T cell repertoires in COVID-19. About the study: Sites across the United States, Italy and Spain contributed samples from acute and convalescent COVID-19. T cells, B-cell-depleted T cells, or PBMCs supplied cDNA or gDNA.

Authors' analysis steps: The assay estimated nucleated cells by amplifying reference gene primers. TCRdb's table, derived via immunoSEQ multiplex PCR, lists solely in-frame clones and lacks some. V, J and clone size are those of that table, while D and trimming were read from the DNA. The sample consists of about 220,000 clones, around 88% of them appearing once. The sample consisted of peripheral blood. This TCR was recovered from a woman in her 50s with acute or convalescent COVID-19.

The CDR3 is CSGQKSHEQYF. The CDR3 DNA reads TGCAGTGGACAGAAGTCCCACGAGCAGTACTTC. The chain combines TRBV20-1 with TRBJ2-7; D may be TRBD1 (5 bases). The V and J ends lost 7 bases and 5 bases respectively, with 12 bases between them. This CDR3 contains 11 residues. Germline CDR1 and CDR2: DFQATT and SNEGSKA (reference sequence).